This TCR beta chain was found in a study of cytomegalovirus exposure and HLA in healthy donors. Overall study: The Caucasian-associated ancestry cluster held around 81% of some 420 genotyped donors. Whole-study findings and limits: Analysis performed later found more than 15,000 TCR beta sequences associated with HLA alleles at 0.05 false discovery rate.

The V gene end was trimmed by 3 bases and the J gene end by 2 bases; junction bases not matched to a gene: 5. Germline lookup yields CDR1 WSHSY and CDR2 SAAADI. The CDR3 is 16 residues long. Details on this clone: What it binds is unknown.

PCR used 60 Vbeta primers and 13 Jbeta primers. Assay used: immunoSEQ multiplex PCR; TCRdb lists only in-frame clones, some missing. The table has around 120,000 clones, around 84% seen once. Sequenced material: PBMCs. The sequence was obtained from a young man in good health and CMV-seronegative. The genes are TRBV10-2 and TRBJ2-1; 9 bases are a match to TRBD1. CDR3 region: CASSDRQGGTYNEQFF. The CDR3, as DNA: TGCGCCAGCAGTGACAGACAGGGGGGGACCTACAATGAGCAGTTCTTC.